The 25 T cell receptor beta chains below all came from one sample that was sequenced in a study of blood T cell repertoires in COVID-19. The table came from immunoSEQ multiplex PCR; TCRdb's copy has only in-frame clones and leaves some out. The sample yields 180,000 or so clones, approximately 89% seen once. Specimen: peripheral blood. The receptors originated from a man between 65 and 85 years old with acute or convalescent COVID-19.

This clone was counted a single time. This sequence joins TRBV4-1 and TRBJ1-5; D not resolved. Trimming stripped 1 base from V and 4 bases from J, with 8 bases between. CDR3 length equals 14 residues. Germline V lookup: CDR1 MGHRA, CDR2 YSYEKL. The CDR3 is CASSQVGRNQPQHF. The CDR3 DNA reads TGCGCCAGCAGCCAAGTTGGTCGGAATCAGCCCCAGCATTTT.

This clone was counted only a few times. V usage is TRBV5-6 and J usage is TRBJ1-1, with a weak D call TRBD1 (5 bases). The CDR3 contains 14 residues. V lost 0 bases, J lost 5 bases, and 11 bases lay in between. Per the germline V gene, CDR1 is SGHDT and CDR2 is YYEEEE. The CDR3 sequence: CASSLAARETEAFF. Here the CDR3 DNA reads TGTGCCAGCAGCTTGGCTGCCAGGGAAACTGAAGCTTTCTTT.

V gene TRBV19 combines with J gene TRBJ1-4, with D perhaps matching TRBD1 (6 bases). The CDR3 extends over 15 amino acids. Germline CDR1 reads LNHDA; CDR2 reads SQIVND (reference sequence). V was shortened by 6 bases and J by 1 base, with 12 bases between the two germline ends. Here the CDR3 DNA reads TGTGCCAGTAGCCGCCAGGGGAGAACTAATGAAAAACTGTTTTTT. Encoded protein: CASSRQGRTNEKLFF.

This rearrangement joins TRBV5-1 to TRBJ2-7, with 12 bases matching TRBD1. The V gene end was trimmed by 3 bases and the J gene end by 6 bases; junction bases not matched to a gene: 7. The germline gives CDR1 SGHRS, CDR2 YFSETQ. This CDR3 spans 15 amino acids. The DNA for the CDR3 is TGCGCCAGCAGCTGGGAGGGACAGGGGGCTGGCGAGCAGTACTTC. This gives the protein CASSWEGQGAGEQYF.

For this clone: This specimen includes other DNA sequences encoding the same CDR3. This CDR3 reads CASSLEGGNQPQHF. The CDR3 DNA reads as TGCGCCAGCAGCTTGGAGGGAGGCAATCAGCCCCAGCATTTT. The chain links TRBV5-1 to TRBJ1-5; D not resolved. The CDR3 runs 14 residues. Per the germline V gene, CDR1 is SGHRS and CDR2 is YFSETQ. Trimming removed 0 bases at V and 2 bases at J, with 6 bases between.

This sequence joins TRBV28 and TRBJ1-5, with 8 bases fitting TRBD1. This CDR3 is 15 amino acids long. Germline V gene sequence: CDR1 MDHEN, CDR2 SYDVKM. After removal of 3 bases from V and 5 bases from J, the junction contained 6 bases not matched to a gene. CDR3 sequence (DNA): TGTGCCAGCAGTTTTCAGGGGGCGTGGGATCAGCCCCAGCATTTT. It codes for CASSFQGAWDQPQHF.

The rearrangement uses TRBV27 and TRBJ2-3; D remains ambiguous. The CDR3 spans 14 residues. The V end lost 5 bases, the J end lost 3 bases, and 12 bases lay between the germline ends. Per germline, CDR1 MNHEY and CDR2 SMNVEV (reference sequence). DNA of the CDR3: TGTGCCAGCAGTGAACGCGAGGCAACAGATACGCAGTATTTT. This codes for CASSEREATDTQYF.

The V call is TRBV19, the J call TRBJ1-2; 8 nucleotides align to TRBD1. The germline gives CDR1 LNHDA, CDR2 SQIVND (reference sequence). The CDR3 length is 13 residues. Trimming cost V 6 bases and J 8 bases; bases outside gene matches: 8. The CDR3 DNA sequence: TGTGCCAGTAGCCCCGGACAGGGTGGAGGCTACACCTTC. Residues: CASSPGQGGGYTF.

The CDR3 nucleotides are TGTGCCAGCTCACCCGGCCCGGGACTAGCTGCCTACGAGCAGTACTTC. Amino acid sequence: CASSPGPGLAAYEQYF. The chain employs TRBV18 and TRBJ2-7; 9 bases fit TRBD2. The germline V gene has CDR1 KGHSH and CDR2 LQKENI. V lost 3 bases, J lost 2 bases, and 8 bases stayed unmatched. CDR3 length: 16 residues.

J is TRBJ2-3 and V is TRBV9; the match to TRBD2 covers 8 bases. Germline CDR1 is SGDLS and CDR2 is YYNGEE. The CDR3 sequence is 15 residues long. V was clipped by 0 bases and J by 6 bases; unmatched bases: 6. For the CDR3, the DNA is TGTGCCAGCAGCGTAGCTGGCACTAGCGGCGATACGCAGTATTTT. It specifies CASSVAGTSGDTQYF.

The chain employs TRBV4-3 and TRBJ2-1, with D perhaps matching TRBD2 (6 bases). CDR3 length: 14 residues. Germline V gene sequence: CDR1 LGHNA, CDR2 YSLEER. V shed 0 bases and J shed 7 bases, with 10 bases lying between them. This chain's CDR3 is CASSQDWRENEQFF. Written as DNA, the CDR3 is TGCGCCAGCAGCCAAGATTGGCGGGAAAATGAGCAGTTCTTC.

The chain combines TRBV6-1 with TRBJ2-5; possible D gene TRBD1, 5 bases. V gave up 3 bases and J gave up 5 bases, with 10 bases separating them. CDR3 length: 13 amino acids. Germline assignment: CDR1 MNHNS and CDR2 SASEGT. The CDR3 protein is CASSELPGETQYF. The CDR3 DNA follows: TGTGCCAGCAGTGAGCTCCCAGGGGAGACCCAGTACTTC.

The genes are TRBV29-1 and TRBJ2-3, with 10 bases identical to TRBD1. The trim removed 4 bases at V and 0 bases at J, leaving 7 bases unmatched. This CDR3 region has 16 residues. CDR1 is SQVTM, CDR2 ANQGSEA, per germline. The CDR3 here is CSVAGTGESSTDTQYF. The CDR3 coding sequence is TGCAGCGTTGCCGGGACAGGGGAATCTAGCACAGATACGCAGTATTTT.

This rearrangement joins TRBV5-1 to TRBJ2-1; 7 positions match TRBD2. The CDR3 loop spans 15 amino acids. The trim removed 0 bases at V and 6 bases at J, leaving 6 bases unmatched. Germline loops: CDR1 SGHRS, CDR2 YFSETQ. DNA of the CDR3: TGCGCCAGCAGCTTGGCCGGGATAGCGGGCAATGAGCAGTTCTTC. Translation: CASSLAGIAGNEQFF.

This clone was seen only a few times. The chain uses TRBV7-3 and TRBJ2-2; D ambiguous. Trimming took 5 bases from V and 6 from J, leaving 16 bases between them. Germline CDR1 and CDR2: SGHTA and FQGTGA. There are 15 residues in the CDR3. The CDR3 DNA reads TGTGCCAGCAGCCTCATCCTTCTAGGTGCCGGGGAGCTGTTTTTT. It is translated as CASSLILLGAGELFF. The whole variable domain, filled in from reference TRBV7-3 and TRBJ2-2, reads GAGVSQTPSNKVTEKGKYVELRCDPISGHTALYWYRQSLGQGPEFLIYFQGTGAADDSGLPNDRFFAVRPEGSVSTLKIQRTERGDSAVYLCASSLILLGAGELFFGEGSRLTVL.

There are a few counts of this clone. V gene TRBV5-1 combines with J gene TRBJ2-5, with D perhaps matching TRBD2 (6 bases). Deletions cut 3 bases from V and 1 base from J, with 10 bases between. Per the germline V gene, CDR1 is SGHRS and CDR2 is YFSETQ. CDR3 length equals 14 residues. This CDR3 is CASSSGAAQETQYF. CDR3 DNA: TGCGCCAGCAGCTCGGGAGCAGCCCAAGAGACCCAGTACTTC.

A few counts support this clone. CDR3 amino acids: CASSNLNTEAFF. The CDR3 DNA reads TGTGCCAGCAGCAATTTGAACACTGAAGCTTTCTTT. The chain uses TRBV28 and TRBJ1-1; D unresolved. Trimming shortened V by 6 bases and J by 0 bases, and 5 bases separated the two germline ends. The CDR3 consists of 12 residues. The germline V gene encodes CDR1 MDHEN and CDR2 SYDVKM.

This clone is a singleton in its sample. The J gene is TRBJ2-1, the V gene TRBV5-1; 8 bases line up with TRBD2. The germline V gene has CDR1 SGHRS and CDR2 YFSETQ. CDR3 length equals 14 residues. The ends lost 9 bases at V and 2 bases at J; junction bases unmatched: 7. The CDR3 region is CATTSGSPYNEQFF. Here the CDR3 DNA reads TGCGCCACCACGAGCGGGAGTCCCTACAATGAGCAGTTCTTC.

As DNA, the CDR3 is TGTGCCAGCAGCGAGACGAGCGGGGGGCCGGATACGCAGTATTTT. Amino acids: CASSETSGGPDTQYF. The chain is built from TRBV11-2 and TRBJ2-3; 9 bases align to TRBD2. The V gene's germline CDR1 is SGHAT and CDR2 FQNNGV. The CDR3 is 15 amino acids. The V gene end was trimmed by 5 bases and the J gene end by 6 bases; junction bases not matched to a gene: 9.

The J gene is TRBJ1-6, the V gene TRBV5-1; D call uncertain. Trimming took off 3 bases at V and 3 bases at J, with 10 bases between the two ends. Germline V gives CDR1 SGHRS, CDR2 YFSETQ. The CDR3 contains 15 residues. CDR3: CASSSIPRYNSPLHF. The CDR3, as DNA: TGCGCCAGCAGCTCTATTCCCCGCTATAATTCACCCCTCCACTTT.

The chain recombines TRBV28 with TRBJ2-6; a weak D match, TRBD1 (6 bases). CDR1 and CDR2 (germline): MDHEN, SYDVKM. The germline V and J ends were trimmed by 3 bases and 1 base, with 16 bases remaining between them. There are 18 residues in the CDR3. The DNA of the CDR3 is TGTGCCAGCAGTTTCATGGGGGCCGAATTGTCTGGGGCCAACGTCCTGACTTTC. Residues: CASSFMGAELSGANVLTF. Variable domain in full (rest from reference TRBV28 and TRBJ2-6): DVKVTQSSRYLVKRTGEKVFLECVQDMDHENMFWYRQDPGLGLRLIYFSYDVKMKEKGDIPEGYSVSREKKERFSLILESASTNQTSMYLCASSFMGAELSGANVLTFGAGSRLTVL.

This chain joins TRBV6-2 or TRBV6-3 and TRBJ2-5; D unresolved. Germline lookup yields CDR1 MNHEY and CDR2 SVGEGT. The germline V and J ends were trimmed by 4 bases and 5 bases, with 11 bases remaining between them. The CDR3 extends over 13 amino acids. CDR3 nucleotide sequence: TGTGCCAGCAGTTTCCGCGTACCGGAGACCCAGTACTTC. Translated, it gives CASSFRVPETQYF.

This chain connects TRBV4-1 to TRBJ1-1, with unresolved D. The V gene's germline CDR1 is MGHRA and CDR2 YSYEKL. The V gene lost 1 base and the J gene lost 5 bases, with 14 bases spanning the gap. The CDR3 totals 15 residues. The CDR3 spells CASSQGSGDWTEAFF. CDR3 in DNA: TGCGCCAGCAGCCAAGGTTCGGGAGATTGGACTGAAGCTTTCTTT.

The chain couples TRBV18 to TRBJ2-5; 8 nucleotides line up with TRBD1. V shed 4 bases and J 5 bases; nucleotides not matched to a gene: 6. The length of the CDR3 is 14 residues. Germline V gene lookup returns CDR1 KGHSH and CDR2 LQKENI. CDR3 nucleotides: TGTGCCAGCTCACTCGGACAGGGACCGGAGACCCAGTACTTC. Protein: CASSLGQGPETQYF.

The chain has TRBV9 and TRBJ1-5; weak D call: TRBD1 (6 bases). V was cut by 0 bases and J by 1 base, with 8 bases left in between. This CDR3 has 15 amino acids. Germline V lookup: CDR1 SGDLS, CDR2 YYNGEE. CDR3 bases: TGTGCCAGCAGCGTAGAGGGGGACAGCAATCAGCCCCAGCATTTT. Its translation is CASSVEGDSNQPQHF.